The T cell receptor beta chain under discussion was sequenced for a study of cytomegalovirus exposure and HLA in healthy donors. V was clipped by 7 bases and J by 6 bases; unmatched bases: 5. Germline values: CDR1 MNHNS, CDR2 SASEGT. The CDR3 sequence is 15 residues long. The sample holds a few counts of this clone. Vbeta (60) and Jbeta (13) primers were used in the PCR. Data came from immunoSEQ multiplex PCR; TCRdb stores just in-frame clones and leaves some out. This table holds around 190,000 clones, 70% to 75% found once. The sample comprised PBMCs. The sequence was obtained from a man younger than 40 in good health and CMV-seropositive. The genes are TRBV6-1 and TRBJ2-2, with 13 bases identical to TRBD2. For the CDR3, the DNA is TGTGCCAGCACCATACTAGCGGGAGGGGCCGGGGAGCTGTTTTTT. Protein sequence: CASTILAGGAGELFF.